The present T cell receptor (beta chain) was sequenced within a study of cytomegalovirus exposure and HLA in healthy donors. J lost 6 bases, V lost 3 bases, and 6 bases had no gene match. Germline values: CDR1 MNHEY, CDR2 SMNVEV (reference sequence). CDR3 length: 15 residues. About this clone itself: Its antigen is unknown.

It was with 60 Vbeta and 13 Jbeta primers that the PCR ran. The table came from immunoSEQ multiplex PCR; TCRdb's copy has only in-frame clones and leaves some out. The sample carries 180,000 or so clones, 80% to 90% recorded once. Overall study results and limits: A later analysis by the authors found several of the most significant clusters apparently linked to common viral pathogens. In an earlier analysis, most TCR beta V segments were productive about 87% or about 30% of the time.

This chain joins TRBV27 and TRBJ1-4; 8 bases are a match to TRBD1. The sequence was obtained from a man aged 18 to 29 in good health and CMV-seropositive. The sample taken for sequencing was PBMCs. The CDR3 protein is CASSFSGGYDEKLFF. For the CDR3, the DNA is TGTGCCAGCAGTTTTTCAGGGGGCTATGATGAAAAACTGTTTTTT.